The clone carrying this T cell receptor (beta chain) was detected ten times or more. This sample is drawn from a study of Graves' ophthalmopathy and Graves' hyperthyroidism. Study summary: Peripheral blood sampling occurred at initial diagnosis, before any treatment.

No donor had other autoimmune disease, uncontrolled infection, pregnancy or lactation. The CDR3 totals 14 residues. Trimming cost V 6 bases and J 4 bases; bases outside gene matches: 6. Germline CDR1 is MNHEY and CDR2 is SVGEGT. Amplification of TCR beta CDR3 regions used RNA transcripts. HTBI primers were employed in first-round RT-PCR, then a second-round multiplex PCR followed. TCRdb re-derived calls from the multiplex PCR reads in MiXCR, one entry per CDR3 protein. The sample lists more than 150,000 distinct CDR3 sequences; 30% to 45% were seen once. The chain couples TRBV6-2 or TRBV6-3 to TRBJ1-1, with TRBD1 identical over 9 bases. Sequenced material: peripheral blood. This TCR derives from a woman between 35 and 50 years old with Graves' ophthalmopathy. CDR3 sequence (DNA): TGTGCCAGCAGCTCCACAGGGGGCCTCACTGAAGCTTTCTTT. Residues: CASSSTGGLTEAFF.